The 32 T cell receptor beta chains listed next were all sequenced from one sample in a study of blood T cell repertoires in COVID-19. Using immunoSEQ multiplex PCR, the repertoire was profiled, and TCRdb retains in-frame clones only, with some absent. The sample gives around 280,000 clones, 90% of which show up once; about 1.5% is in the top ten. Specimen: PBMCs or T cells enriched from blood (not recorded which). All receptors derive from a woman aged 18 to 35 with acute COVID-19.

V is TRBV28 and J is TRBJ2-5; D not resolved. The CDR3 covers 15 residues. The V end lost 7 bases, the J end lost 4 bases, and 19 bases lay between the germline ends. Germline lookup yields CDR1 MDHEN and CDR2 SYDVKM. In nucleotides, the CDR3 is TGTGCCAGCACCCCACGCCCCCAGCGTGCAGAGACCCAGTACTTC. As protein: CASTPRPQRAETQYF.

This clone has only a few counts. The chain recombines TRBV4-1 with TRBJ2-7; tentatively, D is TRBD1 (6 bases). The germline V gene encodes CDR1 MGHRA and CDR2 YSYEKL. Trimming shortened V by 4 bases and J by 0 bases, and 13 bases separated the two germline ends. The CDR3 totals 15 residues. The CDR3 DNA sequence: TGCGCCAGCAGCCCCAGGGGAAGGGGCTCCTACGAGCAGTACTTC. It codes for CASSPRGRGSYEQYF.

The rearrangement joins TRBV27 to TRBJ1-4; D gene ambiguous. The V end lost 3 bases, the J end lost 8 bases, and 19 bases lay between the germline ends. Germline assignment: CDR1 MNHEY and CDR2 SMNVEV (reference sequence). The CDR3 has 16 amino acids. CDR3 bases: TGTGCCAGCAGTTTTATTCTTGGAGGGATCCGGGAAAAACTGTTTTTT. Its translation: CASSFILGGIREKLFF.

The DNA of the CDR3 is TGTGCCAGCAGCGTAGAAGGACTCCGCATGAATGAGCAGTTCTTC. As protein: CASSVEGLRMNEQFF. The gene calls are TRBV9 and TRBJ2-1; TRBD2 might be the D (5 bases). V was trimmed by 0 bases and J by 7 bases, leaving 14 bases between them. This CDR3 contains 15 residues. Germline loops: CDR1 SGDLS, CDR2 YYNGEE. Full variable domain (rest looked up from reference TRBV9 and TRBJ2-1): DSGVTQTPKHLITATGQRVTLRCSPRSGDLSVYWYQQSLDQGLQFLIQYYNGEERAKGNILERFSAQQFPDLHSELNLSSLELGDSALYFCASSVEGLRMNEQFFGPGTRLTVL.

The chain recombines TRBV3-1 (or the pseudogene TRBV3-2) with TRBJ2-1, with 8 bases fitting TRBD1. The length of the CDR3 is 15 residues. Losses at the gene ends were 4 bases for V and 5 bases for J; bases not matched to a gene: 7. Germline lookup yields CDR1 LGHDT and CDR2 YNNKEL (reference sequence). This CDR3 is CASSPGDRPNNEQFF. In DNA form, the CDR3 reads TGTGCCAGCAGCCCCGGGGACAGGCCCAACAATGAGCAGTTCTTC.

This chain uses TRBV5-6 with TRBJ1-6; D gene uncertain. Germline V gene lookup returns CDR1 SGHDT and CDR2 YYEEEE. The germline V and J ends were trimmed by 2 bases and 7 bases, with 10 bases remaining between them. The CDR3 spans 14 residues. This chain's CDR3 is CASSFNRKNSPLHF. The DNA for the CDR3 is TGTGCCAGCAGCTTTAACAGAAAAAATTCACCCCTCCACTTT.

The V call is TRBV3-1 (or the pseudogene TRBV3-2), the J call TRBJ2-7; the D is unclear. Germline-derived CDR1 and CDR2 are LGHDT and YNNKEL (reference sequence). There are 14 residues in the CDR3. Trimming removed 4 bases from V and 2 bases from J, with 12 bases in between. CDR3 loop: CASSLTYPPYEQYF. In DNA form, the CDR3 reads TGTGCCAGCAGCCTCACATACCCCCCCTACGAGCAGTACTTC.

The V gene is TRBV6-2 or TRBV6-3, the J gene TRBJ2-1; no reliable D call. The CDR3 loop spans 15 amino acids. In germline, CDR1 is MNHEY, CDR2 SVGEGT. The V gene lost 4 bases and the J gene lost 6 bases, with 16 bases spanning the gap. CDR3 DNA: TGTGCCAGCAGTTTCTCCCGAACTCCCATCAATGAGCAGTTCTTC. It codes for CASSFSRTPINEQFF.

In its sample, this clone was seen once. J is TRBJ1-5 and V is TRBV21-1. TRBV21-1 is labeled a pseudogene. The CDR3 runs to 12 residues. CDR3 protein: CASSKGGRGRHF. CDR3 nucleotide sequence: TGTGCCAGCAGCAAAGGGGGGCGGGGGAGGCATTTT.

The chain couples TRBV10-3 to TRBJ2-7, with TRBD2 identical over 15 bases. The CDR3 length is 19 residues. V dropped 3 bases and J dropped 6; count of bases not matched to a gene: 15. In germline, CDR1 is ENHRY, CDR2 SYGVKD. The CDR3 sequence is CAISEAGRNTGLAGGEQYF. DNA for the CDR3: TGTGCCATCAGTGAAGCTGGCCGAAACACGGGACTAGCGGGAGGCGAGCAGTACTTC.

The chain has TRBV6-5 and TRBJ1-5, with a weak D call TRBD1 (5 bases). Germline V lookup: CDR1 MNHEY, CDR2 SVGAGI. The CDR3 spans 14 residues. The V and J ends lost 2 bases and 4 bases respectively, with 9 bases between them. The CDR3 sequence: CASSYLQGNQPQHF. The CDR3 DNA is TGTGCCAGCAGTTACCTTCAGGGAAATCAGCCCCAGCATTTT.

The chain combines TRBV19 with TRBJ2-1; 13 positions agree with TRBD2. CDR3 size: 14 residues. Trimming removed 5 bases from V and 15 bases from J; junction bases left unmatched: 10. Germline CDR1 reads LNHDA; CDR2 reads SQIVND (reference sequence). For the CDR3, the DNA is TGTGCCAGTAGTCTAGGGACTAGCGGGAACTCCCTGTTCTTC. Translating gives CASSLGTSGNSLFF. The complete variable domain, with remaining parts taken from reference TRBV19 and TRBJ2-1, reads DGGITQSPKYLFRKEGQNVTLSCEQNLNHDAMYWYRQDPGQGLRLIYYSQIVNDFQKGDIAEGYSVSREKKESFPLTVTSAQKNPTAFYLCASSLGTSGNSLFFGPGTRLTVL.

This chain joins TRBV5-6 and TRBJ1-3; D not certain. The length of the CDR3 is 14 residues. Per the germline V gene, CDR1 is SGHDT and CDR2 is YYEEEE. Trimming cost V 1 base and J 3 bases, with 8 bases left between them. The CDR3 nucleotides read TGTGCCAGCAGCTTGATCGGTAGTGGAAACACCATATATTTT. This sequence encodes CASSLIGSGNTIYF.

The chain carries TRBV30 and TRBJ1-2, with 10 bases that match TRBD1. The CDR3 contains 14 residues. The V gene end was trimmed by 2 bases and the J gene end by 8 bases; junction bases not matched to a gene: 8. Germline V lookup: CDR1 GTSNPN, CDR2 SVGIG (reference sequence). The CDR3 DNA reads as TGTGCCTGGAGTCTCCGGGACAGGGGATTCGGCTACACCTTC. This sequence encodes CAWSLRDRGFGYTF.

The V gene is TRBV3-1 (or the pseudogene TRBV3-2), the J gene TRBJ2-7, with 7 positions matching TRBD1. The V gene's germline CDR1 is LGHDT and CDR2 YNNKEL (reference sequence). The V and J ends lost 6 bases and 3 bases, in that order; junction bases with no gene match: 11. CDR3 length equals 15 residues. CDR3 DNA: TGTGCCAGCAGTTACGGGACAGCCGGGTTCTACGAGCAGTACTTC. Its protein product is CASSYGTAGFYEQYF.

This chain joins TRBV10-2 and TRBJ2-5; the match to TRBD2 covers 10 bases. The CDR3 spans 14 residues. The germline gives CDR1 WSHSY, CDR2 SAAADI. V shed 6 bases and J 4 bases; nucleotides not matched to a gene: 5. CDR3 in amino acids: CASRSLAGAETQYF. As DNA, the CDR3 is TGCGCCAGCAGGTCGCTAGCGGGGGCAGAGACCCAGTACTTC.

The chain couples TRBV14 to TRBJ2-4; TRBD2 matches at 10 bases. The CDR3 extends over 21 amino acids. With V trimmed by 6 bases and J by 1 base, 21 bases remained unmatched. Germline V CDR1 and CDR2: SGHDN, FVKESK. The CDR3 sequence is CASREGQREGLGNAAKNIQYF. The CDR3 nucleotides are TGTGCCAGCAGGGAGGGACAGCGGGAGGGCCTGGGTAACGCCGCCAAAAACATTCAGTACTTC.

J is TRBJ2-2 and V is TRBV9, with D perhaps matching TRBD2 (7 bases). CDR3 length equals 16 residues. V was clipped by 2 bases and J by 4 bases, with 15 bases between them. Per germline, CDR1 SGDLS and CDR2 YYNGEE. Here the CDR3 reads CASSVVSGGRTGELFF. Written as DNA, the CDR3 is TGTGCCAGCAGCGTGGTCTCGGGGGGCCGCACCGGGGAGCTGTTTTTT.

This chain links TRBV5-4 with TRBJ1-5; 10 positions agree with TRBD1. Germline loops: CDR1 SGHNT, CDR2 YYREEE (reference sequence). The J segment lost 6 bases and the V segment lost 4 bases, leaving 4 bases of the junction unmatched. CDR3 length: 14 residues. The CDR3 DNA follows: TGTGCCAGCAGCCCAGACAGGGGGCTTCAGCCCCAGCATTTT. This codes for CASSPDRGLQPQHF.

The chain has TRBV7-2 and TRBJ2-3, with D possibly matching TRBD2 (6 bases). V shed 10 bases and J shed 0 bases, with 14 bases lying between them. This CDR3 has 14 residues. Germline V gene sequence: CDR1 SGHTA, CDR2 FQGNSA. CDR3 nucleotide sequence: TGTGCCACCAGGGCGGGGTCTAGCACAGATACGCAGTATTTT. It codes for CATRAGSSTDTQYF.

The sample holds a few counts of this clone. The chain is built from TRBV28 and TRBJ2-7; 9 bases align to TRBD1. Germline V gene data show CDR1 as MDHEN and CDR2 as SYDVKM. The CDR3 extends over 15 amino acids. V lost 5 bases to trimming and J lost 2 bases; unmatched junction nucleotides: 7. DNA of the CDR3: TGTGCCAGCAGTCACCGGGACAGGGCCCCCTACGAGCAGTACTTC. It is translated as CASSHRDRAPYEQYF.

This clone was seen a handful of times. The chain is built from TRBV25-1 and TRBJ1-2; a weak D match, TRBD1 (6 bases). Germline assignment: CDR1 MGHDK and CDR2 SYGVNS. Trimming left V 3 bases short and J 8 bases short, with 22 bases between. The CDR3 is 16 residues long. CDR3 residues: CASSDKQGAGFWGYTF. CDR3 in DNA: TGTGCCAGCAGTGACAAACAGGGTGCGGGCTTTTGGGGCTACACCTTC.

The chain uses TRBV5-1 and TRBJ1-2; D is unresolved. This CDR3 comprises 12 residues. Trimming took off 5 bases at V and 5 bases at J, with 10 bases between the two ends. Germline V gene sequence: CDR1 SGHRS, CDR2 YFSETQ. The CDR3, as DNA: TGCGCCAGCAGGGGAGGTGATTATGGCTACACCTTC. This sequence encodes CASRGGDYGYTF.

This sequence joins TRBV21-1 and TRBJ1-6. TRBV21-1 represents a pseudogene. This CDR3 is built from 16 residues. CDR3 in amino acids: CASTWRGEASNSPLHF. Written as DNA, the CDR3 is TGTGCCAGCACCTGGCGGGGGGAAGCTAGTAATTCACCCCTCCACTTT.

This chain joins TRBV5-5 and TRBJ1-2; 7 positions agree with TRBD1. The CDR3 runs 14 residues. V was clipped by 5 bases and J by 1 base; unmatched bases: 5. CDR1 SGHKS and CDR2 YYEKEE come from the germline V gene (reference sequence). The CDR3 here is CASRRDSVNYGYTF. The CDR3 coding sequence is TGTGCCAGCAGGAGGGACAGTGTTAACTATGGCTACACCTTC.

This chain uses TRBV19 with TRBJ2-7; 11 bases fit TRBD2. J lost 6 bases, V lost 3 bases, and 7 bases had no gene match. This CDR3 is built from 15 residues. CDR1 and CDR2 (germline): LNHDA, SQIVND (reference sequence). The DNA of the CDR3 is TGTGCCAGTAGTATTCGGCTAGCGGGAGGAGGCGAGCAGTACTTC. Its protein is CASSIRLAGGGEQYF.

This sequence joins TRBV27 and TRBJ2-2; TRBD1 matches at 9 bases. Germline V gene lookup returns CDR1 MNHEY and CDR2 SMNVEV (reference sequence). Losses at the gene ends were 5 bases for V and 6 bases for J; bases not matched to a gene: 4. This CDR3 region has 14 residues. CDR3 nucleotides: TGTGCCAGCAGTCTACAGGGGGCGTCCGGGGAGCTGTTTTTT. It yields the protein CASSLQGASGELFF.

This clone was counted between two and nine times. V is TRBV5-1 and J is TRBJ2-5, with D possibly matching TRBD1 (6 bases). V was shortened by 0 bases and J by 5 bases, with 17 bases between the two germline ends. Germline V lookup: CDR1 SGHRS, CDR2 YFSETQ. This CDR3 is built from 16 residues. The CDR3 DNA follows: TGCGCCAGCAGCTTGGCCCAGGGGAACCCAGGGGAGACCCAGTACTTC. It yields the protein CASSLAQGNPGETQYF.

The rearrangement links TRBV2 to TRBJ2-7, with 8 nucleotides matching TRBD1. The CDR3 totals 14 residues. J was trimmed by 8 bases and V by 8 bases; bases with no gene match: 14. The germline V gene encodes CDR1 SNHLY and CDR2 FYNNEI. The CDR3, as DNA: TGTGCCAGCTATCCCCGGGACAGGCCGCTACAGCAGTACTTC. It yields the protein CASYPRDRPLQQYF.

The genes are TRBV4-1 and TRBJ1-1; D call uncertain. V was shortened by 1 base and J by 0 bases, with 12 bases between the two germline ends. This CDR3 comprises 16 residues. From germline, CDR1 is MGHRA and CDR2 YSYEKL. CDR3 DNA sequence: TGCGCCAGCAGCCAAGTACAAGGACTCATGAACACTGAAGCTTTCTTT. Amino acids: CASSQVQGLMNTEAFF.

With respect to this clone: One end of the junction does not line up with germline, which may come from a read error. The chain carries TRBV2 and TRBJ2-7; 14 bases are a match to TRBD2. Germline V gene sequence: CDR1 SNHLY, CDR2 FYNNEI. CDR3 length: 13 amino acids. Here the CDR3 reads CASSNSGTSGSGF. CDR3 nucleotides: TGTGCCAGCAGTAACTCCGGGACTAGCGGGAGTGGATTC.

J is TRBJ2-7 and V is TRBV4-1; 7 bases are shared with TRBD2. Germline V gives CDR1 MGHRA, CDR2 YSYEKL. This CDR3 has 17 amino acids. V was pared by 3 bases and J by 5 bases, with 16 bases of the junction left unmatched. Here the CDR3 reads CASSHHPVPGGINEQYF. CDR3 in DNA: TGCGCCAGCAGCCATCACCCGGTCCCGGGGGGTATAAACGAGCAGTACTTC.